Only a few counts were recorded for the clone carrying this T cell receptor (beta chain). The antigen remains undetermined. This sample is part of a study of T-cell memory formation after mild COVID-19. A single record per CDR3 protein comes from TCRdb applying MiXCR to the 5' RACE reads. The sample carries 540,000 or so distinct CDR3 sequences, roughly 22% recorded once. Overall study findings and caveats: The study found contracting CD4+ clones mainly in CM and EM and contracting CD8+ clones in EMRA. Contracting clones from day 15 to 85 showed balanced CD4/CD8; later expanders favored CD4+.

Trimming cost V 7 bases and J 7 bases, with 13 bases left between them. Germline CDR1 is SQVTM and CDR2 is ANQGSEA. This CDR3 spans 12 amino acids. The V gene is TRBV29-1, the J gene TRBJ1-4, with no clear D. The sequence was collected from an adult woman who had mild COVID-19 (a few samples of this study predate the infection). Cell type and time point are not known. The sample consisted of PBMCs or a T cell subset sorted from them (not recorded which). The CDR3 sequence: CSARQAGEKLFF. Written as DNA, the CDR3 is TGCAGCGCCCGGCAGGCGGGTGAAAAACTGTTTTTT.